This paragraph covers one T cell receptor (beta chain) sequence. Here immunoSEQ multiplex PCR was the method, and the copy in TCRdb shows in-frame clones only, minus some. The sample lists 120,000 or so clones, roughly nine tenths seen once, with 1.1% in the top ten. The V gene end was trimmed by 6 bases and the J gene end by 4 bases; junction bases not matched to a gene: 2. Germline V lookup: CDR1 MNHNS, CDR2 SASEGT. The CDR3 spans 13 residues. The data were obtained in a study of cytomegalovirus exposure and HLA in healthy donors. Sequenced material: PBMCs. The chain employs TRBV6-1 and TRBJ2-5; the match to TRBD1 covers 10 bases. This TCR came from a woman between 18 and 30 years old in good health and CMV-seronegative. The CDR3: CASRGTGAETQYF. The DNA of the CDR3 is TGTGCCAGCAGGGGGACAGGGGCAGAGACCCAGTACTTC.